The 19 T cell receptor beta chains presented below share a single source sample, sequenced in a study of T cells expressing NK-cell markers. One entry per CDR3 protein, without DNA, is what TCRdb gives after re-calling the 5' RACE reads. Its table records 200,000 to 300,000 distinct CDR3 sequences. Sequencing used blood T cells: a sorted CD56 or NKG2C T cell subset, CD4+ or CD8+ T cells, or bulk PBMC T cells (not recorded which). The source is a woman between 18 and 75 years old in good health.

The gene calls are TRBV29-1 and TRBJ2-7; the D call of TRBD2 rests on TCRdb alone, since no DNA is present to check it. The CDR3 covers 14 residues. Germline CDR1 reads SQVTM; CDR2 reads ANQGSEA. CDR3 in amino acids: CSVAKTSGTYEQYF.

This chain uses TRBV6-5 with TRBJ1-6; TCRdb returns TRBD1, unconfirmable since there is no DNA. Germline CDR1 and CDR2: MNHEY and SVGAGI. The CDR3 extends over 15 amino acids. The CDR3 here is CASSYSNRGNSPLHF.

Here the CDR3 reads CSVEQGAFYNEQFF. The rearrangement uses TRBV29-1 and TRBJ2-1; TCRdb returns TRBD1, unconfirmable since there is no DNA. Germline V gene sequence: CDR1 SQVTM, CDR2 ANQGSEA. This CDR3 region has 14 residues.

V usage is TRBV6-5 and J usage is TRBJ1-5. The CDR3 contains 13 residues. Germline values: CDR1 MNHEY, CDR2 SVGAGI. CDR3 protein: CASSYDIVQPQHF.

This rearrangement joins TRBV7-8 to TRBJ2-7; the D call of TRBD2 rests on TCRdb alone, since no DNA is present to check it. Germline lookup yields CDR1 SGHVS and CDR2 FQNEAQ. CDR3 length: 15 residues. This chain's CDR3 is CASSLDRTSTHEQYF. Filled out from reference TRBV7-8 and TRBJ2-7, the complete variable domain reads GAGVSQSPRYKVAKRGQDVALRCDPISGHVSLFWYQQALGQGPEFLTYFQNEAQLDKSGLPSDRFFAERPEGSVSTLKIQRTQQEDSAVYLCASSLDRTSTHEQYFGPGTRLTVT.

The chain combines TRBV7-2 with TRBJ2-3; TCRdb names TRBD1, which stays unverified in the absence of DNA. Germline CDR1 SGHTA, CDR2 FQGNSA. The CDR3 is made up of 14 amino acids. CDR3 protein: CASSSRTGADTQYF.

CDR3 residues: CASRNGQGPYGYTF. The V and J genes are TRBV12-3 or TRBV12-4 and TRBJ1-2; TCRdb's D gene call, TRBD1, goes unchecked for lack of DNA. CDR3 length: 14 amino acids.

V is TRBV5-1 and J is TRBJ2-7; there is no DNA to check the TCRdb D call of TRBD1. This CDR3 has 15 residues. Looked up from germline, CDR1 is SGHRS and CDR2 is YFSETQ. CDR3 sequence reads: CASSLGGGPSYEQYF.

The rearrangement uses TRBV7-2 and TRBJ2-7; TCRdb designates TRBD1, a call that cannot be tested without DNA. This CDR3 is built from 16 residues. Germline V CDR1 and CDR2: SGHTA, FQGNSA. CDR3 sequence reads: CASSLYQIRGNYEQYF.

CDR3: CSASSRGHNEQFF. The V and J genes are TRBV20-1 and TRBJ2-1; the D call of TRBD1 rests on TCRdb alone, since no DNA is present to check it. Germline V gene sequence: CDR1 DFQATT, CDR2 SNEGSKA (reference sequence). The CDR3 consists of 13 residues.

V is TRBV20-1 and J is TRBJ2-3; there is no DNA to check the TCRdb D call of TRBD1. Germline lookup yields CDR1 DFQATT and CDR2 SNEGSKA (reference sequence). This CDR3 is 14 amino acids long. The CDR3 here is CSARVGEPTDTQYF.

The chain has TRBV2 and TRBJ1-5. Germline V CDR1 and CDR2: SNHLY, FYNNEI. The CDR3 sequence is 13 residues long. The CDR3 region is CASSEWGYQPQHF.

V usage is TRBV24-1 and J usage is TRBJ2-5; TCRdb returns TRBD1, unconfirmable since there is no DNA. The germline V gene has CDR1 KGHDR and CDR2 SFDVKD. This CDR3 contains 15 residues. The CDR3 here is CATSEAGTGDETQYF.

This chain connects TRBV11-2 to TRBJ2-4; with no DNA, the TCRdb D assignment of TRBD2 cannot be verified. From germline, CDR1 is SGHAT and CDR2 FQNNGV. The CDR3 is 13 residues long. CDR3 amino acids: CASSSHSGGARSF.

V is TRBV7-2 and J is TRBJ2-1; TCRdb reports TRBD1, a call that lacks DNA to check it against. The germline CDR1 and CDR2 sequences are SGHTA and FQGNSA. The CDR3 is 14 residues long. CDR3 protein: CASTASPGGNEQFF. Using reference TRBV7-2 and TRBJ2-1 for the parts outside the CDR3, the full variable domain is GAGVSQSPSNKVTEKGKDVELRCDPISGHTALYWYRQSLGQGLEFLIYFQGNSAPDKSGLPSDRFSAERTGGSVSTLTIQRTQQEDSAVYLCASTASPGGNEQFFGPGTRLTVL.

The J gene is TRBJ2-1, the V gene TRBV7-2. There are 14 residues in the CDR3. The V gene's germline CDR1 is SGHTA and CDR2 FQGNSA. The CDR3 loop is CASSLQPSFNEQFF.

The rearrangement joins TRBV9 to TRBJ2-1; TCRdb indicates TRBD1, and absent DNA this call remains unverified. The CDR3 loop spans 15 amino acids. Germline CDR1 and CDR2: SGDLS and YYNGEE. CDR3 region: CASSVDGGSYNEQFF.

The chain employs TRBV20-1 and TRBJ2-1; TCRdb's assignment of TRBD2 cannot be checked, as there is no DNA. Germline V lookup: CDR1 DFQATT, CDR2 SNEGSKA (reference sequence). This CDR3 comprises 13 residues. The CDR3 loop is CSAGTSDYNEQFF.

CDR3 sequence reads: CASRTLGQETQYF. The chain recombines TRBV25-1 with TRBJ2-5; as DNA is missing, the TRBD2 call by TCRdb cannot be tested. The CDR3 is made up of 13 amino acids. CDR1 and CDR2 from the germline V gene are MGHDK and SYGVNS.